The sequence of this TCR beta chain was determined in a study of identical twins. TCRdb reprocessed the 5' RACE reads via MiXCR and lists one record per CDR3 protein. The sample yields 460,000 or so distinct CDR3 sequences, approximately 14% seen once. Germline V lookup: CDR1 KGHDR, CDR2 SFDVKD. The V end was cut by 3 bases, the J end by 5 bases, with 9 bases between. CDR3 length: 14 residues. Points on this clonotype: Its antigen is as yet unknown.

Broader study findings: Zero-insertion findings could be partly confounded by invariant cells (MAIT and iNKT cells). Conclusions were based on cross-sectional statistical analysis, without following the same donors.

A further study also used this sample, focusing on yellow fever vaccine responses in identical twins.

The chain has TRBV24-1 and TRBJ2-2; D is unclear. The sample comprised CD4+ T cells sorted from blood. This TCR was sampled from a young woman in good health. CDR3 in amino acids: CATSDLTVTGELFF. The CDR3 DNA reads TGTGCCACCAGTGATCTAACAGTGACCGGGGAGCTGTTTTTT.